Shown below are 10 T cell receptor beta chains from a single sample sequenced in a study of shared clonotypes between healthy human individuals. CD45RO-negative, CCR7-positively selected cells formed the naive CD8 fraction, excluding terminally differentiated effector memory CD45RA+ cells. Profiling relied on immunoSEQ multiplex PCR, and the TCRdb table lists in-frame clones only, not all of them. The sample shows about 2 million clones, roughly 94% of them seen only once. Input material: naive CD8+ T cells sorted from blood. The source is a man between 18 and 35 years old in good health.

The gene calls are TRBV10-2 and TRBJ2-1; 11 bases map to TRBD2. The CDR3 is 16 residues long. The germline V gene has CDR1 WSHSY and CDR2 SAAADI. Trimming at V came to 3 bases and at J to 6 bases, leaving 7 bases not matched to a gene. Here the CDR3 DNA reads TGCGCCAGCAGTGACCTACTAGCGGGAGAATCCAATGAGCAGTTCTTC. As protein: CASSDLLAGESNEQFF.

This clone was recorded only once. The chain's CDR3 is CASSEAGTFPVGEQYF. CDR3 bases: TGTGCCAGCAGTGAAGCTGGGACTTTCCCCGTTGGCGAGCAGTACTTC. The chain recombines TRBV2 with TRBJ2-7; tentative D call: TRBD2 (6 bases). CDR3 length: 16 residues. Germline loops: CDR1 SNHLY, CDR2 FYNNEI. Trimming took off 0 bases at V and 6 bases at J, with 18 bases between the two ends.

Points on this clone: The sample carries other DNA sequences with the same CDR3. This chain connects TRBV9 to TRBJ1-4, with D possibly TRBD1 on 5 matching bases. Trimming removed 3 bases from V and 0 bases from J, with 9 bases in between. CDR3 size: 15 residues. Germline V gene lookup returns CDR1 SGDLS and CDR2 YYNGEE. The CDR3 DNA follows: TGTGCCAGCAGCGCAACAGGAGCAACTAATGAAAAACTGTTTTTT. Residues: CASSATGATNEKLFF. The variable domain in full, completed from reference TRBV9 and TRBJ1-4, reads DSGVTQTPKHLITATGQRVTLRCSPRSGDLSVYWYQQSLDQGLQFLIQYYNGEERAKGNILERFSAQQFPDLHSELNLSSLELGDSALYFCASSATGATNEKLFFGSGTQLSVL.

The chain links TRBV13 to TRBJ2-7; a weak D match, TRBD1 (5 bases). The CDR3 totals 13 residues. Germline V lookup: CDR1 PRHDT, CDR2 FYEKMQ (reference sequence). V was clipped by 8 bases and J by 2 bases, with 13 bases between them. The CDR3, as DNA: TGTGCCAGCGGGCAGGGAAGCACCTACGAGCAGTACTTC. Its translation is CASGQGSTYEQYF.

This rearrangement joins TRBV5-4 to TRBJ2-7; TRBD1 agrees at 8 bases. This CDR3 has 15 residues. Unmatched junction bases numbered 8, after V lost 2 bases and J lost 4 bases. CDR1 is SGHNT and CDR2 is YYREEE in the germline V gene (reference sequence). The CDR3: CASSLPDRAEYEQYF. CDR3 DNA: TGTGCCAGCAGCTTACCGGACAGGGCGGAGTACGAGCAGTACTTC.

Points on this clone: Other DNA sequences of this sample code for an identical CDR3. V usage is TRBV5-6 and J usage is TRBJ1-1; D call uncertain. V shed 2 bases and J shed 3 bases, with 8 bases lying between them. CDR3 size: 13 residues. From germline, CDR1 is SGHDT and CDR2 YYEEEE. The CDR3 protein is CASSLGGDTEAFF. The DNA of the CDR3 is TGTGCCAGCAGCTTAGGAGGAGACACTGAAGCTTTCTTT.

This chain links TRBV28 with TRBJ2-1; TRBD2 matches 13 bases. Germline CDR1 MDHEN, CDR2 SYDVKM. The CDR3 is 19 amino acids. V shed 3 bases and J 6 bases; nucleotides not matched to a gene: 14. The CDR3 spells CASSLATSGRALVGNEQFF. CDR3 in DNA: TGTGCCAGCAGTTTGGCTACTAGCGGGAGGGCCCTCGTAGGCAATGAGCAGTTCTTC.

The chain links TRBV7-9 to TRBJ2-7; D gene unclear. Germline V CDR1 and CDR2: SEHNR, FQNEAQ (reference sequence). CDR3 size: 14 residues. Trimming took 1 base from V and 2 from J, leaving 9 bases between them. CDR3 protein: CASSLGTDTYEQYF. CDR3 nucleotides: TGTGCCAGCAGCTTAGGGACGGATACCTACGAGCAGTACTTC.

The chain has TRBV4-3 and TRBJ2-7; 11 bases are shared with TRBD2. The CDR3 is made up of 15 amino acids. Trimming at V came to 6 bases and at J to 2 bases, leaving 6 bases not matched to a gene. In germline, CDR1 is LGHNA, CDR2 YSLEER. CDR3 sequence reads: CASSAGTSGAYEQYF. The CDR3 DNA reads as TGCGCCAGCAGTGCGGGGACTAGCGGAGCCTACGAGCAGTACTTC.

J is TRBJ2-5 and V is TRBV7-2; 12 nucleotides match TRBD1. CDR1 and CDR2 (germline): SGHTA, FQGNSA. There are 17 residues in the CDR3. The J segment lost 4 bases and the V segment lost 0 bases, leaving 6 bases of the junction unmatched. CDR3 amino acids: CASSLALRDRGLETQYF. In DNA form, the CDR3 reads TGTGCCAGCAGCTTAGCGCTGCGGGACAGGGGGCTAGAGACCCAGTACTTC.